This is a list of T cell receptor beta chains from one sample in a study of shared clonotypes between healthy human individuals. Only in-frame clones appear in the TCRdb table, and some are missing; sequencing was by immunoSEQ multiplex PCR. Counted here are some 2,100,000 clones, approximately 94% occurring once; the ten biggest clones make up less than 0.15%. The sample taken for sequencing was naive CD4+ T cells sorted from blood. Receptor source: a man aged 18-30 years in good health. CDR3s include the opening cysteine and the closing phenylalanine or tryptophan. A D gene is named only where the DNA matches it firmly. Not all rows give a size; the values are once, few, many and, for expanded clones, a class.

J: TRBJ2-7; V: TRBV6-6; size: -; D: TRBD1; DNA: TGTGCCAGCAGCCCCCAGGGACAGGGGTTCTACGAGCAGTACTTC; CDR3: CASSPQGQGFYEQYF
J: TRBJ2-3; V: TRBV5-1; size: -; D: -; DNA: TGCGCCAGCAGCTGGGGAGGTATTTCCACAGATACGCAGTATTTT; CDR3: CASSWGGISTDTQYF
J: TRBJ2-3; V: TRBV18; size: once; D: TRBD1; DNA: TGTGCCAGCTCACCTTCATGGACAGGGACTAGCACAGATACGCAGTATTTT; CDR3: CASSPSWTGTSTDTQYF
J: TRBJ2-6; V: TRBV6-6; size: once; D: -; DNA: TGTGCCAGCAGTGGTATGACCGAGGCCAACGTCCTGACTTTC; CDR3: CASSGMTEANVLTF
J: TRBJ2-2; V: TRBV15; size: -; D: TRBD1; DNA: TGTGCCACCAGCAGAGCCAGACAGGGGGCAACCGGGGAGCTGTTTTTT; CDR3: CATSRARQGATGELFF
J: TRBJ2-1; V: TRBV5-1; size: -; D: -; DNA: TGCGCCAGCAGCGTTGGGGGGTCCCAGGATGAGCAGTTCTTC; CDR3: CASSVGGSQDEQFF
J: TRBJ1-6; V: TRBV5-1; size: once; D: -; DNA: TGCGCCAGCAGCTTGATGCAGGACGTCGGTAATTCACCCCTCCACTTT; CDR3: CASSLMQDVGNSPLHF
J: TRBJ2-1; V: TRBV5-4; size: -; D: TRBD1; DNA: TGTGCCAGCAGCTGGGACAGGGAGGTTGATGAGCAGTTCTTC; CDR3: CASSWDREVDEQFF
J: TRBJ1-1; V: TRBV4-2; size: -; D: TRBD1; DNA: TGTGCCAGCAGCCCCCAGGGGGTAAGCGCTTTCTTT; CDR3: CASSPQGVSAFF
J: TRBJ2-1; V: TRBV6-1; size: -; D: -; DNA: TGTGCCAGCAGTGAAATCCACGGAGCAAACTACAATGAGCAGTTCTTC; CDR3: CASSEIHGANYNEQFF
J: TRBJ2-1; V: TRBV7-2; size: -; D: -; DNA: TGTGCCAGCAGCTTAGTCAGTGTGTATGAGCAGTTCTTC; CDR3: CASSLVSVYEQFF
J: TRBJ1-1; V: TRBV2; size: -; D: -; DNA: TGTGCCAGCAGTGAACGAGAGAACACTGAAGCTTTCTTT; CDR3: CASSERENTEAFF